Listed below are T cell receptor beta chains from one sample, sequenced in a study of T-cell reconstitution after alpha-beta-depleted transplantation in children. TCRdb reprocessed the PCR reads with MiXCR, giving one entry per CDR3 protein. In the table there are 350,000 to 400,000 distinct CDR3 sequences, roughly 15% of which are singletons. This specimen was PBMCs, taken from the stem cell graft. The receptors were gathered from a human donor who donated a stem cell graft to a child with Fanconi anemia. Both conserved end residues are part of each CDR3. D genes are given only for firm matches. Not all rows give a size; the values are once, few, many and, for expanded clones, a class.

.,many,TRBV20-1,TRBJ2-7,CSARGDYEQYF,TGCAGTGCTAGAGGCGACTACGAGCAGTACTTC
.,few,TRBV20-1,TRBJ1-5,CSARDQGQSNQPQHF,TGCAGTGCTAGAGATCAAGGTCAAAGCAATCAGCCCCAGCATTTT
.,.,TRBV5-1,TRBJ1-1,CASKPLQGNTEAFF,TGCGCCAGCAAACCCCTACAGGGGAACACTGAAGCTTTCTTT
.,.,TRBV7-8,TRBJ1-5,CASSTDDSNQPQHF,TGTGCCAGCAGCACGGACGATAGCAATCAGCCCCAGCATTTT
.,many,TRBV20-1,TRBJ2-7,CSASSGDEQYF,TGCAGTGCTAGTTCCGGGGACGAGCAGTACTTC
.,.,TRBV4-3,TRBJ2-2,CASSQEGGNTGELFF,TGCGCCAGCAGCCAAGAAGGCGGGAACACCGGGGAGCTGTTTTTT
.,few,TRBV7-2,TRBJ2-2,CASSYWGAGELFF,TGTGCCAGCAGCTATTGGGGTGCCGGGGAGCTGTTTTTT
.,.,TRBV7-3,TRBJ2-7,CASSLSPAYEQYF,TGTGCCAGCAGCTTAAGTCCCGCCTACGAGCAGTACTTC
.,many,TRBV20-1,TRBJ2-1,CSARAGAGVGYNEQFF,TGCAGTGCTAGAGCAGGGGCAGGGGTCGGGTACAATGAGCAGTTCTTC
.,few,TRBV7-2,TRBJ2-3,CASSLAQTRGAQYF,TGTGCCAGCAGCTTAGCCCAGACCAGAGGGGCGCAGTATTTT
.,few,TRBV20-1,TRBJ2-2,CSARDAKGPTTGELFF,TGCAGTGCTAGAGATGCAAAGGGTCCGACCACCGGGGAGCTGTTTTTT
.,.,TRBV7-2,TRBJ2-7,CASSPEGGPSLEQYF,TGTGCCAGCAGCCCAGAGGGGGGCCCCTCGCTGGAGCAGTACTTC
.,many,TRBV29-1,TRBJ1-1,CSVSGGLNTEAFF,TGCAGCGTTTCCGGGGGCTTGAACACTGAAGCTTTCTTT
TRBD1,few,TRBV19,TRBJ2-7,CASSTIRQGTYEQYF,TGTGCCAGTAGTACCATTCGACAGGGGACCTACGAGCAGTACTTC
.,few,TRBV4-3,TRBJ1-1,CASSQDTSQKNTEAFF,TGCGCCAGCAGCCAAGATACTTCACAGAAGAACACTGAAGCTTTCTTT
TRBD2,.,TRBV14,TRBJ2-3,CASSQRGGLGTDTQYF,TGTGCCAGCAGCCAGCGGGGGGGCCTGGGCACAGATACGCAGTATTTT
.,many,TRBV5-5,TRBJ1-1,CASSYGDVDTEAFF,TGTGCCAGCAGCTACGGGGACGTCGACACTGAAGCTTTCTTT
.,few,TRBV11-2,TRBJ2-2,CASSPRESTGELFF,TGTGCCAGCAGCCCCAGGGAGTCCACCGGGGAGCTGTTTTTT
.,many,TRBV25-1,TRBJ1-5,CASSGMGGEGQPQHF,TGTGCCAGCAGTGGTATGGGGGGCGAAGGTCAGCCCCAGCATTTT
.,few,TRBV10-3,TRBJ1-2,CAISEREDTNYGYTF,TGTGCCATCAGTGAGAGAGAGGACACTAACTATGGCTACACCTTC
.,few,TRBV5-1,TRBJ1-6,CASSLFPGTNSPLHF,TGCGCCAGCAGCTTGTTCCCGGGGACCAATTCACCCCTCCACTTT
TRBD2,few,TRBV2,TRBJ2-2,CASRDGLAGVSGELFF,TGTGCCAGCAGGGATGGACTAGCGGGGGTGTCCGGGGAGCTGTTTTTT
TRBD1,.,TRBV6-6,TRBJ1-1,CASRTWDRGKPFF,TGTGCCAGCAGAACCTGGGACAGGGGGAAACCTTTCTTT
.,few,TRBV6-5,TRBJ2-1,CASSYGGGQFLQGEQFF,TGTGCCAGCAGTTACGGGGGGGGGCAGTTTTTACAGGGAGAGCAGTTCTTC
.,.,TRBV12-3/TRBV12-4,TRBJ1-3,CASSFGRAGNTIYF,TGTGCCAGCAGTTTCGGCCGGGCTGGAAACACCATATATTTT
.,many,TRBV10-3,TRBJ2-1,CAISGGDLTRNEQFF,TGTGCCATCAGTGGAGGGGACCTAACTCGGAATGAGCAGTTCTTC
.,many,TRBV6-5,TRBJ1-2,CASSLGTYYGYTF,TGTGCCAGCAGTCTCGGGACTTACTATGGCTACACCTTC
TRBD2,many,TRBV5-1,TRBJ2-3,CASSKLAGDADTQYF,TGCGCCAGCAGCAAACTAGCGGGGGACGCAGATACGCAGTATTTT
TRBD2,few,TRBV5-1,TRBJ2-1,CASSLAGTSLSYNEQFF,TGCGCCAGCAGCTTGGCCGGGACTAGCCTCTCCTACAATGAGCAGTTCTTC
.,many,TRBV5-1,TRBJ1-3,CASRSNSAGGNTIYF,TGCGCCAGCAGGTCGAACAGTGCAGGAGGAAACACCATATATTTT
TRBD1,.,TRBV5-5,TRBJ2-2,CASSAPGQGAGELFF,TGTGCCAGCAGCGCCCCGGGACAGGGTGCCGGGGAGCTGTTTTTT
.,.,TRBV11-2,TRBJ1-1,CASSASTEAFF,TGTGCCAGCAGCGCGAGCACTGAAGCTTTCTTT
.,.,TRBV29-1,TRBJ1-2,CSVVPTQGPSGYGYTF,TGCAGCGTTGTGCCCACGCAGGGGCCCTCTGGCTATGGCTACACCTTC
.,.,TRBV5-1,TRBJ1-2,CASSLSDGRESHGYTF,TGCGCCAGCAGCTTGTCCGACGGTAGGGAAAGCCATGGCTACACCTTC
.,many,TRBV28,TRBJ1-6,CASSLRDSPLHF,TGTGCCAGCAGTTTAAGGGATTCACCCCTCCACTTT
TRBD2,.,TRBV2,TRBJ2-7,CASSQERGGGYEQYF,TGTGCCAGCAGTCAGGAGCGGGGGGGCGGGTACGAGCAGTACTTC
.,.,TRBV2,TRBJ2-1,CASSEAVAPQFF,TGTGCCAGCAGTGAAGCGGTGGCGCCGCAGTTCTTC
.,.,TRBV5-6,TRBJ2-5,CARSPVPQETQYF,TGTGCCAGGAGCCCCGTGCCCCAAGAGACCCAGTACTTC
.,.,TRBV30,TRBJ1-1,CAWSGRNLNTEAFF,TGTGCCTGGAGTGGGCGGAACCTGAACACTGAAGCTTTCTTT
.,many,TRBV5-5,TRBJ1-4,CASSFNPNEKLFF,TGTGCCAGCAGCTTCAACCCGAATGAAAAACTGTTTTTT
.,.,TRBV5-5,TRBJ1-4,CASSFMNEKLFF,TGTGCCAGCAGCTTCATGAATGAAAAACTGTTTTTT
.,few,TRBV5-1,TRBJ2-5,CASSLRGGMETQYF,TGCGCCAGCAGCCTTCGTGGGGGGATGGAGACCCAGTACTTC
.,.,TRBV20-1,TRBJ1-2,CSASSSGPVYGYTF,TGCAGTGCTAGTTCGTCGGGACCCGTCTATGGCTACACCTTC
.,many,TRBV20-1,TRBJ2-1,CSAREAAPYNEQFF,TGCAGTGCTAGAGAGGCAGCGCCCTACAATGAGCAGTTCTTC
TRBD1,many,TRBV5-1,TRBJ1-2,CASSYGTLQGYGYTF,TGCGCCAGCAGCTATGGCACCTTACAGGGGTATGGCTACACCTTC
.,.,TRBV20-1,TRBJ1-2,CSARDKAGSLGGYTF,TGCAGTGCTAGAGATAAGGCGGGCTCCTTGGGTGGCTACACCTTC
TRBD1,.,TRBV7-9,TRBJ1-1,CASGDRGVSEAFF,TGTGCCAGCGGGGACAGGGGGGTGAGTGAAGCTTTCTTT
TRBD1,few,TRBV5-6,TRBJ2-5,CASSATGTGNQETQYF,TGTGCCAGCAGCGCCACCGGGACAGGGAACCAAGAGACCCAGTACTTC
.,.,TRBV7-9,TRBJ1-5,CASSLGAPNQPQHF,TGTGCCAGCAGCTTAGGGGCCCCCAATCAGCCCCAGCATTTT
TRBD1,.,TRBV7-2,TRBJ1-1,CASSLGQKLEAFF,TGTGCCAGCAGCTTGGGACAGAAACTTGAAGCTTTCTTT
.,medium-sized,TRBV12-3/TRBV12-4,TRBJ2-1,CASSLEDGYNEQFF,TGTGCCAGCAGTCTGGAGGACGGGTACAATGAGCAGTTCTTC
.,few,TRBV12-3/TRBV12-4,TRBJ1-2,CASSTWILPGYTF,TGTGCCAGCAGTACTTGGATACTCCCCGGCTACACCTTC
.,.,TRBV2,TRBJ1-1,CASSVGGLGAFF,TGTGCCAGCAGTGTAGGAGGCCTGGGAGCTTTCTTT